This T cell receptor (beta chain) was retrieved from a study of monozygotic twins with inflammatory bowel disease. Study conclusions and caveats: Compared with healthy twins, IBD patients shared fewer clonotypes with others, especially with disease activity. What may have added variability to patient repertoires is that immunosuppressive treatments differed. Healthy co-twins, by inverse Simpson, had higher TCRbeta diversity than their siblings with IBD.

The CDR3 runs to 17 residues. Germline CDR1 is DFQATT and CDR2 is SNEGSKA (reference sequence). Comment on this clonotype: As yet, its antigen is unknown.

Each TCR library consumed around 3.5 ug of total RNA. TCRdb reanalyzed the 5' RACE reads, giving one entry per CDR3 protein sequence and no DNA. This sample carries 300,000 to 400,000 distinct CDR3 sequences, with around 2% going to the ten biggest clones. The rearrangement links TRBV20-1 to TRBJ1-5. This receptor was taken from a human donor with ulcerative colitis or Crohn's disease, or a healthy co-twin of an affected twin (not recorded which). Sequenced: blood. The CDR3 protein is CSAIGLSEFRGNQPQHF.